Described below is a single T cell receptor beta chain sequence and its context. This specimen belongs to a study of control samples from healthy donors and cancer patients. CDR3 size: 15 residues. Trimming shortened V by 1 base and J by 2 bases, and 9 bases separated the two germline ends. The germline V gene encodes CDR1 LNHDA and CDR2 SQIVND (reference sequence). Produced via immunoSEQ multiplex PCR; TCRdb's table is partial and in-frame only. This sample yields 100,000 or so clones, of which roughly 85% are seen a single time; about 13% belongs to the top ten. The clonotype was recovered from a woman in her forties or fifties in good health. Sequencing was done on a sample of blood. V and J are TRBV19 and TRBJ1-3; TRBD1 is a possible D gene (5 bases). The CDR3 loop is CASSIVDSPGNTIYF. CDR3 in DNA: TGTGCCAGTAGTATAGTTGACAGCCCTGGAAACACCATATATTTT.